This is a list of T cell receptor beta chains from one sample in a study of blood T cells in healthy people across ages. TCRdb itself ran the 5' RACE reads through MiXCR, one entry per CDR3 protein. Among about a million distinct CDR3 sequences listed, roughly two fifths were seen once. The sequenced sample consisted of blood. The receptors originated from a man between 18 and 29 years old in good health. Each CDR3 is given with its conserved first and last residue. Fields, in order: J gene, CDR3 length, clone size, V gene, CDR3 protein. Size tells how often a clone was seen (once, few, many) or the class of an expanded clone, and some rows leave it out.

J: TRBJ2-5; length: 15; size: .; V: TRBV12-3/TRBV12-4; CDR3: CASSLVGRTMETQYF
J: TRBJ1-2; length: 15; size: .; V: TRBV6-5; CDR3: CASSLKTGPNYGYTF
J: TRBJ2-1; length: 15; size: once; V: TRBV6-6; CDR3: CARTRAGQGNNEQFF
J: TRBJ2-1; length: 17; size: .; V: TRBV20-1; CDR3: CSARDSAGLRVGHEQFF
J: TRBJ1-1; length: 16; size: few; V: TRBV7-8; CDR3: CASSVYPKGRGPEAFF
J: TRBJ1-2; length: 15; size: few; V: TRBV20-1; CDR3: CSARSSGTGNYGYTF
J: TRBJ1-1; length: 15; size: few; V: TRBV4-3; CDR3: CASSQDRLTGTGAFF
J: TRBJ2-3; length: 14; size: .; V: TRBV5-1; CDR3: CASSLTFGADTQYF
J: TRBJ2-3; length: 16; size: many; V: TRBV4-2; CDR3: CASSQDPGDPTDTQYF
J: TRBJ1-3; length: 17; size: .; V: TRBV7-2; CDR3: CASSLVTASNSGNTIYF
J: TRBJ2-5; length: 15; size: .; V: TRBV28; CDR3: CASSLHTGAQETQYF
J: TRBJ2-5; length: 15; size: .; V: TRBV20-1; CDR3: CSTNRLAVSKETQYF
J: TRBJ1-6; length: 14; size: few; V: TRBV7-2; CDR3: CASSLVYSKSPLHF
J: TRBJ1-2; length: 13; size: .; V: TRBV7-2; CDR3: CASSFSGYYGYTF
J: TRBJ2-1; length: 14; size: .; V: TRBV29-1; CDR3: CSVDLALNSNEQFF
J: TRBJ1-2; length: 12; size: many; V: TRBV20-1; CDR3: CSARVGIYGYTF
J: TRBJ2-3; length: 17; size: .; V: TRBV7-2; CDR3: CASSFELQGAAGDTQYF
J: TRBJ2-1; length: 14; size: .; V: TRBV6-5; CDR3: CASSYVGPFNEQFF
J: TRBJ1-5; length: 15; size: .; V: TRBV19; CDR3: CASSRAGSLVQPQHF
J: TRBJ1-2; length: 16; size: few; V: TRBV12-3/TRBV12-4; CDR3: CASSLAAGGGIYGYTF
J: TRBJ1-2; length: 16; size: many; V: TRBV15; CDR3: CATSRSSRASNYGYTF
J: TRBJ1-1; length: 13; size: few; V: TRBV9; CDR3: CASSSDGHTEAFF
J: TRBJ2-5; length: 14; size: few; V: TRBV28; CDR3: CASSSTPLQETQYF
J: TRBJ2-2; length: 14; size: .; V: TRBV6-2/TRBV6-3; CDR3: CASSYSRDTGELFF
J: TRBJ1-1; length: 14; size: .; V: TRBV28; CDR3: CASRAPGENTEAFF
J: TRBJ1-2; length: 15; size: .; V: TRBV4-3; CDR3: CASSQESTGTYGYTF
J: TRBJ2-2; length: 15; size: .; V: TRBV28; CDR3: CASAKGLKNTGELFF
J: .; length: 17; size: .; V: TRBV28; CDR3: CASSLRSGGAQYNEQYF
J: TRBJ2-1; length: 16; size: .; V: TRBV7-2; CDR3: CASSLEGGQAYNEQFF
J: TRBJ1-4; length: 13; size: few; V: TRBV7-2; CDR3: CASSLSANEKLFF
J: TRBJ1-5; length: 13; size: .; V: TRBV2; CDR3: CASSEPGDQPQHF
J: TRBJ2-3; length: 14; size: .; V: TRBV20-1; CDR3: CSARTSGGVGTQYF
J: TRBJ1-5; length: 13; size: .; V: TRBV29-1; CDR3: CSVATESNQPQHF
J: TRBJ1-1; length: 12; size: few; V: TRBV6-6; CDR3: CAIQGWDTEAFF
J: TRBJ2-6; length: 16; size: few; V: TRBV7-6; CDR3: CASSKRDVPGANVLTF
J: TRBJ1-2; length: 13; size: .; V: TRBV6-2/TRBV6-3; CDR3: CASRPVINYGYTF
J: TRBJ1-1; length: 16; size: few; V: TRBV4-1; CDR3: CASSQGPGTGYTEAFF
J: TRBJ2-3; length: 13; size: .; V: TRBV20-1; CDR3: CSARSALTATQYF
J: TRBJ1-4; length: 14; size: .; V: TRBV20-1; CDR3: CSAETTATNEKLFF
J: TRBJ2-5; length: 15; size: .; V: TRBV20-1; CDR3: CSATTRDRMQETQYF
J: TRBJ2-7; length: 13; size: few; V: TRBV6-6; CDR3: CASKPDRAHEQYF
J: TRBJ2-1; length: 16; size: .; V: TRBV24-1; CDR3: CATSDPQDRPYNEQFF
J: TRBJ2-1; length: 15; size: .; V: TRBV20-1; CDR3: CSARTSGGAWNEQFF
J: TRBJ2-1; length: 12; size: .; V: TRBV6-5; CDR3: CASRDLMSEQFF
J: TRBJ2-2; length: 14; size: few; V: TRBV13; CDR3: CASSSTGDSGELFF
J: TRBJ2-3; length: 19; size: few; V: TRBV4-1; CDR3: CASSQEVSLAGASTDTQYF
J: TRBJ1-4; length: 13; size: .; V: TRBV20-1; CDR3: CSALRRGDEKLFF
J: TRBJ1-2; length: 14; size: .; V: TRBV20-1; CDR3: CSARFDRRNYGYTF
J: TRBJ2-1; length: 16; size: many; V: TRBV9; CDR3: CASSAGGGPPVVEQFF
J: TRBJ2-5; length: 16; size: .; V: TRBV5-1; CDR3: CASSFRPDRSQETQYF
J: TRBJ1-1; length: 14; size: many; V: TRBV5-1; CDR3: CASSLTGQNTEAFF
J: TRBJ2-4; length: 17; size: .; V: TRBV20-1; CDR3: CSVTKTDGQLAKNIQYF
J: TRBJ1-5; length: 13; size: .; V: TRBV2; CDR3: CASAGLPNQSQHF